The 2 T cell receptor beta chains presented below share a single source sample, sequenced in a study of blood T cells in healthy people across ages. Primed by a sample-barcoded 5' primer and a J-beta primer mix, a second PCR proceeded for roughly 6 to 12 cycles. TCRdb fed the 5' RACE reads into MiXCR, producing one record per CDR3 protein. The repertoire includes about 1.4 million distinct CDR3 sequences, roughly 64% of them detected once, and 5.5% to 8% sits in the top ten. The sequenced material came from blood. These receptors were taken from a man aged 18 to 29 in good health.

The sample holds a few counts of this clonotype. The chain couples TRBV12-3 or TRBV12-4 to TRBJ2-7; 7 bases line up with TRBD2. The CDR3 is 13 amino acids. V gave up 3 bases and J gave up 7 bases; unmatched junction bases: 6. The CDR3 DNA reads TGTGCCAGCAGTTTTGGGCGGGAGCGGGAGCAGTACTTC. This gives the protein CASSFGREREQYF.

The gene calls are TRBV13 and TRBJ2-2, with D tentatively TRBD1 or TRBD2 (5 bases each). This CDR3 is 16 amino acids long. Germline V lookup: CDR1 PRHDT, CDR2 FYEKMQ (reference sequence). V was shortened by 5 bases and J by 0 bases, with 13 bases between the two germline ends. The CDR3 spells CASSNERGANTGELFF. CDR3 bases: TGTGCCAGCAGCAACGAACGGGGCGCGAACACCGGGGAGCTGTTTTTT.